Listed below are T cell receptor beta chains from one sample, sequenced in a study of cytomegalovirus exposure and HLA in healthy donors. Assay: immunoSEQ multiplex PCR; the TCRdb copy retains only in-frame clones and omits some. The sample comprises tens of thousands of clones, 85% to 95% of which are singletons, and roughly 1.6% rests with the top ten. The sample taken for sequencing was PBMCs. These receptors were obtained from a young man in good health and CMV-seropositive. CDR3s leave out the opening cysteine and the closing phenylalanine or tryptophan. Clone size, where shown, is once, few, many, or a class for clones that have expanded.

cdr3_aa: ASSQTGANYGYT
j_call: TRBJ1-2
clone_size: NA
v_call: TRBV6-1

cdr3_aa: ASSLAHRDRGTNEQF
j_call: TRBJ2-1
clone_size: NA
v_call: TRBV5-1

cdr3_aa: ASSSGTGGEKLF
j_call: TRBJ1-4
clone_size: NA
v_call: TRBV2

cdr3_aa: ASGQPGLRFTDTQY
j_call: TRBJ2-3
clone_size: once
v_call: TRBV27

cdr3_aa: ASSEGTGGSYEQY
j_call: TRBJ2-7
clone_size: once
v_call: TRBV6-1

cdr3_aa: ASSILPGLNYGYT
j_call: TRBJ1-2
clone_size: NA
v_call: TRBV5-1

cdr3_aa: ASSGASGRALADTQY
j_call: TRBJ2-3
clone_size: NA
v_call: TRBV25-1

cdr3_aa: ASSPDRGHQPQH
j_call: TRBJ1-5
clone_size: NA
v_call: TRBV5-1

cdr3_aa: ASSRDRVNNEQF
j_call: TRBJ2-1
clone_size: NA
v_call: TRBV11-2

cdr3_aa: ASSPGLGSAYEQY
j_call: TRBJ2-7
clone_size: NA
v_call: TRBV11-2

cdr3_aa: ASSYTGTRGNTEAF
j_call: TRBJ1-1
clone_size: NA
v_call: TRBV5-1

cdr3_aa: ASSYGLGGFGETQY
j_call: TRBJ2-5
clone_size: NA
v_call: TRBV5-1